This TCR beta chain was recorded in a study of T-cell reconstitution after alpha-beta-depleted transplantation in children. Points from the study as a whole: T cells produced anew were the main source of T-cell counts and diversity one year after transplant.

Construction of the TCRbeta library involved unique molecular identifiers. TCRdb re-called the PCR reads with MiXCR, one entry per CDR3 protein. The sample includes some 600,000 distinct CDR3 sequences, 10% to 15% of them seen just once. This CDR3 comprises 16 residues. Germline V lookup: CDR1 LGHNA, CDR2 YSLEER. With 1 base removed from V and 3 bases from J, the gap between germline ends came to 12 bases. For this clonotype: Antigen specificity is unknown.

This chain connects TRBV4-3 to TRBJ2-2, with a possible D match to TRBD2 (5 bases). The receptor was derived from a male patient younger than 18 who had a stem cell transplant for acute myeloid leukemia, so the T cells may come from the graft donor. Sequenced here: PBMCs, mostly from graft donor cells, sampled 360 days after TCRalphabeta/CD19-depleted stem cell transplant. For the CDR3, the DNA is TGCGCCAGCAGCCAAGCCCGGGGTCGTGACACCGGGGAGCTGTTTTTT. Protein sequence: CASSQARGRDTGELFF.